This T cell receptor beta chain came from a study of T cells in Graves' hyperthyroidism and ophthalmopathy. Findings and caveats of the study: Model predictions of ophthalmopathy came a median roughly 6.4 months before onset.

Authors of the study amplified TCR beta CDR3 regions from RNA transcripts. An initial round of RT-PCR targeting the TCR CDR3 relied on the HTBI primer set. One entry per CDR3 protein, called by TCRdb with MiXCR from the multiplex PCR reads. The sample contains approximately 400,000 distinct CDR3 sequences, about a sixth of which appear only once. Ten or more counts support this clonotype. Its cognate antigen is unknown. Trimming at V came to 5 bases and at J to 5 bases, leaving 11 bases not matched to a gene. Germline V gene lookup returns CDR1 MDHEN and CDR2 SYDVKM. CDR3 size: 16 residues. The chain carries TRBV28 and TRBJ2-5; TRBD2 aligns across 10 bases. Sequenced material: blood. The sequence was collected from a woman aged 18-29 years with Graves' hyperthyroidism that later progressed to Graves' ophthalmopathy. For the CDR3, the DNA is TGTGCCAGCAGTAGCCTAGCGGGAGACTGGAAGGAGACCCAGTACTTC. Protein sequence: CASSSLAGDWKETQYF.